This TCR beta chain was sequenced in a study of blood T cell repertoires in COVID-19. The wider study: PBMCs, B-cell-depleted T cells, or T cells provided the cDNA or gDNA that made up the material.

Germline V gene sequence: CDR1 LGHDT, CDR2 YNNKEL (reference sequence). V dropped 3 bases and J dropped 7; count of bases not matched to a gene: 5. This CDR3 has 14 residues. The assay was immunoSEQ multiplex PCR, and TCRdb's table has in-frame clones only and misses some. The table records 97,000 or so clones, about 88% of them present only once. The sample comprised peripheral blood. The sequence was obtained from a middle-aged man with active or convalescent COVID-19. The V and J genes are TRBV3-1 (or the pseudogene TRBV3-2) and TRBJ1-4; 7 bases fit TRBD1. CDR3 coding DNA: TGTGCCAGCAGCCAGGCAGGGGGTAGTGAAAAACTGTTTTTT. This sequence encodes CASSQAGGSEKLFF.